This note documents a single T cell receptor (beta chain) sequence. The data are from a study of PD-1 blockade in classical Hodgkin lymphoma. The time point: cycle 4 day 1 (C4D1), after five to seven weeks of nivolumab. Brentuximab vedotin exposure varied, and every patient relapsed after autologous stem cell transplantation. Using immunoSEQ multiplex PCR, the repertoire was profiled, and TCRdb retains in-frame clones only, with some absent. The table shows 20,000 to 25,000 clones, with roughly 80% occurring only once. CDR3 length equals 13 residues. Trimming took off 4 bases at V and 9 bases at J, with 16 bases between the two ends. The V gene's germline CDR1 is LNHDA and CDR2 SQIVND (reference sequence).

The receptor was derived from a human donor with classical Hodgkin lymphoma. Sequences were derived from peripheral blood mononuclear cells (PBMCs), sampled before the fourth cycle of nivolumab. The chain couples TRBV19 to TRBJ2-7, with D possibly matching TRBD1 (6 bases). CDR3: CASSTDSRRGQYF. The CDR3, as DNA: TGTGCCAGTAGTACGGACAGCCGCCGAGGGCAGTACTTC.